Below are 17 T cell receptor beta chains sequenced from a single sample in a study of regulatory T cells in long-lasting Graves disease. Arm-PCR of CDR3 regions and iRepertoire HTBI primers were the basis on which TCR beta libraries were built. TCRdb re-called the multiplex PCR reads with MiXCR, one entry per CDR3 protein. Of about 660,000 distinct CDR3 sequences in the sample, approximately 31% were seen once. The time point denotes: persistent/refractory GD, antithyroid drugs over 5 years with positive TRAb. PBMC RNA was the source of the TCR library. The source was peripheral blood mononuclear cells (PBMCs), collected when the disease was refractory, from a patient treated with antithyroid drugs. These receptors originate from a female donor with Graves disease.

As regards this clonotype: This may be a read error: a much more frequent sequence differs by one nucleotide. Given the absence of the conserved phenylalanine or tryptophan at the CDR3 end, a read error is likely. This chain uses TRBV11-2 with TRBJ2-7; 12 nucleotides line up with TRBD2. The CDR3 extends over 15 amino acids. V was clipped by 4 bases and J by 6 bases; unmatched bases: 7. Germline V lookup: CDR1 SGHAT, CDR2 FQNNGV. The CDR3 sequence is CASSSRLAGEAEQYL. CDR3 sequence (DNA): TGTGCCAGCAGCTCTCGACTAGCGGGAGAAGCCGAGCAGTACCTC.

The V gene is TRBV5-1, the J gene TRBJ1-1; weak D call: TRBD1 (6 bases). The CDR3 is 13 residues long. Trimming cost V 0 bases and J 8 bases, with 11 bases left between them. The V gene's germline CDR1 is SGHRS and CDR2 YFSETQ. The CDR3 reads CASSLGLGQEAFF. CDR3 bases: TGCGCCAGCAGCTTGGGGCTAGGACAGGAAGCTTTCTTT.

This clonotype has more than one count but fewer than ten. CDR3 in DNA: TGTGCCTGGAGGCGACTATCTATAGGGTCCGAGCAGTACTTC. The encoded protein is CAWRRLSIGSEQYF. The rearrangement links TRBV30 to TRBJ2-7, with D possibly TRBD2 on 5 matching bases. The germline V gene has CDR1 GTSNPN and CDR2 SVGIG (reference sequence). The V gene lost 3 bases and the J gene lost 6 bases, with 18 bases spanning the gap. The CDR3 loop spans 14 amino acids.

This clonotype showed up just a few times. The genes are TRBV11-2 and TRBJ1-1; D might be TRBD1 (6 bases). The CDR3 covers 14 residues. The germline V and J ends were trimmed by 7 bases and 3 bases, with 15 bases remaining between them. Germline V CDR1 and CDR2: SGHAT, FQNNGV. CDR3 sequence: CASNQQGGDTEAFF. In nucleotides, the CDR3 is TGTGCCAGCAACCAACAGGGAGGTGACACTGAAGCTTTCTTT. Variable domain in full (rest from reference TRBV11-2 and TRBJ1-1): EAGVAQSPRYKIIEKRQSVAFWCNPISGHATLYWYQQILGQGPKLLIQFQNNGVVDDSQLPKDRFSAERLKGVDSTLKIQPAKLEDSAVYLCASNQQGGDTEAFFGQGTRLTVV.

This clonotype occurred a few times. The chain combines TRBV19 with TRBJ1-5; possible D gene TRBD1, 6 bases. The CDR3 sequence is 16 residues long. Trimming took off 9 bases at V and 0 bases at J, with 18 bases between the two ends. Per germline, CDR1 LNHDA and CDR2 SQIVND (reference sequence). The CDR3 bases are TGTGCCAGCCAGACAGGCTCAACCTATAGCAATCAGCCCCAGCATTTT. Translation gives CASQTGSTYSNQPQHF.

The V call is TRBV18, the J call TRBJ2-5; D gene unclear. Trimming removed 1 base from V and 4 bases from J, with 4 bases in between. The CDR3 runs to 12 residues. Germline-derived CDR1 and CDR2 are KGHSH and LQKENI. The CDR3 DNA reads as TGTGCCAGCTCACCACAGTCAGAGACCCAGTACTTC. This gives the protein CASSPQSETQYF.

This clonotype was seen more than once but under ten times. This chain uses TRBV20-1 with TRBJ1-5; TRBD1 might be the D (5 bases). Germline assignment: CDR1 DFQATT and CDR2 SNEGSKA (reference sequence). Trimming took off 0 bases at V and 4 bases at J, with 13 bases between the two ends. This CDR3 has 15 residues. CDR3 sequence reads: CSARDRAGSNQPQHF. DNA for the CDR3: TGCAGTGCTAGAGATCGTGCAGGGTCAAATCAGCCCCAGCATTTT.

This chain links TRBV19 with TRBJ2-5; 7 bases are a match to TRBD2. Per germline, CDR1 LNHDA and CDR2 SQIVND (reference sequence). V lost 4 bases to trimming and J lost 2 bases; unmatched junction nucleotides: 4. The CDR3 has 14 residues. CDR3 loop: CASSTAGLQETQYF. DNA for the CDR3: TGTGCCAGTAGTACAGCGGGACTACAAGAGACCCAGTACTTC.

CDR3 sequence reads: CASRTVGMSYGYTF. The CDR3 DNA follows: TGTGCCAGTAGGACGGTTGGCATGAGCTATGGCTACACCTTC. V gene TRBV19 combines with J gene TRBJ1-2, with D unresolved. CDR3 size: 14 residues. CDR1 and CDR2 from the germline V gene are LNHDA and SQIVND (reference sequence). V was cut by 6 bases and J by 4 bases, with 15 bases left in between.

The CDR3 DNA reads as TGTGCCAGCAACCAAGTGATGGCGGGGGCGGGTGGAGAGACCCAGTACTTC. Residues: CASNQVMAGAGGETQYF. The rearrangement joins TRBV12-3 or TRBV12-4 to TRBJ2-5; tentatively, D is TRBD2 (7 bases). The CDR3 covers 17 residues. Trimming stripped 7 bases from V and 4 bases from J, with 25 bases between.

This chain joins TRBV7-3 and TRBJ2-2, with 7 bases lining up with TRBD2. From germline, CDR1 is SGHTA and CDR2 FQGTGA. V lost 3 bases and J lost 4; bases outside the gene matches: 8. The CDR3 is 16 residues long. The CDR3 protein is CASSLYWEGGTGELFF. The DNA of the CDR3 is TGTGCCAGCAGCTTGTACTGGGAGGGTGGCACCGGGGAGCTGTTTTTT.

The chain is built from TRBV9 and TRBJ1-2, with D tentatively TRBD1 (5 bases). The CDR3 contains 14 residues. Germline V gene data show CDR1 as SGDLS and CDR2 as YYNGEE. Between the trimmed V and J ends, which lost 3 bases and 4 bases, there was a span of 13 bases. The CDR3 here is CASSEGLLSYGYTF. The CDR3 coding sequence is TGTGCCAGCAGCGAGGGACTTTTAAGCTATGGCTACACCTTC.

This sequence joins TRBV30 and TRBJ1-4, with D possibly matching TRBD1 (6 bases). CDR3 length: 13 residues. The V end lost 7 bases, the J end lost 3 bases, and 12 bases lay between the germline ends. The germline gives CDR1 GTSNPN, CDR2 SVGIG (reference sequence). The DNA for the CDR3 is TGTGCCTCCCGGGGGCTGGCTAATGAAAAACTGTTTTTT. This translates into CASRGLANEKLFF.

V usage is TRBV3-1 and J usage is TRBJ2-7, with 12 bases lining up with TRBD1. Germline CDR1 is LGHDT and CDR2 is YNNKEL (reference sequence). With 4 bases clipped from V and 3 bases from J, the junction kept 4 bases outside the gene matches. CDR3 length: 15 residues. The DNA of the CDR3 is TGTGCCAGCAGCCCAGGGACAGGGGGCTTCTACGAGCAGTACTTC. Protein product: CASSPGTGGFYEQYF.

The table lists this clonotype with a few counts. J is TRBJ2-2 and V is TRBV20-1; TRBD2 matches 9 bases. This CDR3 has 14 residues. Losses at the gene ends were 6 bases for V and 1 base for J; bases not matched to a gene: 3. Germline V gene lookup returns CDR1 DFQATT and CDR2 SNEGSKA (reference sequence). In nucleotides, the CDR3 is TGCAGTGCCATGACTAGCGGGAACACCGGGGAGCTGTTTTTT. Amino acids: CSAMTSGNTGELFF.

This clonotype was picked up a small number of times. This CDR3 is CATSRTMGQGQETQYF. CDR3 nucleotide sequence: TGTGCCACCAGCAGAACAATGGGACAGGGTCAAGAGACCCAGTACTTC. The chain joins TRBV15 to TRBJ2-5; TRBD1 agrees at 9 bases. CDR1 LNHNV and CDR2 YYDKDF come from the germline V gene (reference sequence). The CDR3 covers 16 residues. The trim removed 2 bases at V and 2 bases at J, leaving 6 bases unmatched.

This clonotype was picked up a small number of times. CDR3 sequence: CASRLSYEQYF. CDR3 sequence (DNA): TGTGCCAGCAGACTTTCCTACGAGCAGTACTTC. The chain joins TRBV2 to TRBJ2-7; no reliable D call. V lost 6 bases and J lost 1, with 4 bases in between. CDR1 and CDR2 (germline): SNHLY, FYNNEI. The CDR3 runs 11 residues. Full variable domain (rest looked up from reference TRBV2 and TRBJ2-7): EPEVTQTPSHQVTQMGQEVILRCVPISNHLYFYWYRQILGQKVEFLVSFYNNEISEKSEIFDDQFSVERPDGSNFTLKIRSTKLEDSAMYFCASRLSYEQYFGPGTRLTVT.